This T cell receptor (beta chain) appears in the sequencing data of a study of blood T cell repertoires in COVID-19. Turning to the study itself: The cDNA or gDNA used as material had been derived from T cells, B-cell-depleted T cells, or PBMCs.

Donors were grouped by their self-reported clinical history. Cohort 3 recovered donors had two negative PCRs, clearance, or symptom resolution. Methods used by the authors: Amplified reference gene primers provided the basis for estimating nucleated cell counts. The method was immunoSEQ multiplex PCR; TCRdb's version includes in-frame clones alone and lacks a portion of them. The D gene and trimming were derived from the DNA, and the V and J assignments and clone size from that table. The sample lists about 270,000 clones, around 89% occurring once. This CDR3 has 15 amino acids. Germline CDR1 reads LGHDT; CDR2 reads YNNKEL (reference sequence). The V segment lost 10 bases and the J segment 1 base; nucleotides outside the gene matches: 10.

The sequencing sample was made of PBMCs or T cells enriched from blood (not recorded which). The receptor's source is a woman aged 18-29 years who had recovered from COVID-19. V gene TRBV3-1 (or the pseudogene TRBV3-2) combines with J gene TRBJ2-5; 9 nucleotides line up with TRBD2. Here the CDR3 reads CAISFSGGSQETQYF. The CDR3 DNA sequence: TGTGCCATCTCATTTAGCGGGGGCTCCCAAGAGACCCAGTACTTC.